This T cell receptor beta chain was recorded in a study of shared T cell receptors in the human thymus. Clones were sequenced by immunoSEQ multiplex PCR, and TCRdb holds only the in-frame ones, with some missing. The top ten hold 0.02% of the sample, which has roughly 410,000 clones, approximately 95% seen once. The receptor's source is a human donor. The source material was thymocytes.

For the CDR3, the DNA is TGTGCCAGCAGCCATTCCGGTGGGACAGCCTCCTACGAGCAGTACTTC. As protein: CASSHSGGTASYEQYF. The J gene is TRBJ2-7, the V gene TRBV5-4; the match to TRBD1 covers 7 bases. The CDR3 sequence is 16 residues long. Germline V gene sequence: CDR1 SGHNT, CDR2 YYREEE (reference sequence). The V and J ends lost 4 bases and 0 bases, in that order; junction bases with no gene match: 10.